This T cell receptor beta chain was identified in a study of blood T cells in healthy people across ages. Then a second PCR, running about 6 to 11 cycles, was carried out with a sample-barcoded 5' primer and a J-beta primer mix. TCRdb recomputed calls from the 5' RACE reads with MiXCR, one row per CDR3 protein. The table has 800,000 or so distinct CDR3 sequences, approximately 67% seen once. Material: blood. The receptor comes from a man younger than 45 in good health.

As DNA, the CDR3 is TGCGCCAGCATCGACGGGTACAATGAGCAGTTCTTC. Translating it yields CASIDGYNEQFF. The chain employs TRBV5-1 and TRBJ2-1; D gene unclear. The CDR3 has 12 amino acids. Germline CDR1 is SGHRS and CDR2 is YFSETQ. The V and J ends lost 6 bases and 4 bases respectively, with 8 bases between them.